What follows are 24 T cell receptor beta chains derived from one specimen sequenced in a study of T cell responses to AZD1222 COVID-19 vaccine. Method: immunoSEQ multiplex PCR; TCRdb's copy keeps in-frame clones and lacks some. In the table there are about 73,000 clones, roughly 87% of which are singletons. The input for sequencing was peripheral blood, taken 28 days after the second AZD1222 dose. The receptors here all came from an adult who received the AZD1222 COVID-19 vaccine.

V gene TRBV25-1 combines with J gene TRBJ2-4, with TRBD2 identical over 8 bases. V shed 2 bases, J shed 7 bases, and the junction held 10 bases outside the gene matches. This CDR3 has 16 residues. The germline gives CDR1 MGHDK, CDR2 SYGVNS. CDR3 DNA sequence: TGTGCCAGCAGTGAACGGCCCCGGGGGGGATCGAACATTCAGTACTTC. It specifies CASSERPRGGSNIQYF.

This chain connects TRBV9 to TRBJ1-2; the D is unclear. Trimming shortened V by 4 bases and J by 4 bases, and 14 bases separated the two germline ends. CDR3 length equals 14 residues. Germline CDR1 and CDR2: SGDLS and YYNGEE. CDR3 in DNA: TGTGCCAGCAGCCCAACGGGAAATTTCTATGGCTACACCTTC. Protein sequence: CASSPTGNFYGYTF.

The chain uses TRBV6-1 and TRBJ1-3, with 11 bases fitting TRBD1. The CDR3 length is 19 residues. With 3 bases clipped from V and 4 bases from J, the junction kept 14 bases outside the gene matches. The germline gives CDR1 MNHNS, CDR2 SASEGT. CDR3 DNA sequence: TGTGCCAGCAGTGAGAGGGGAGGGACAGGGGGATCGTGGGGAAACACCATATATTTT. As protein: CASSERGGTGGSWGNTIYF.

The chain recombines TRBV19 with TRBJ2-2; TRBD1 is a possible D gene (5 bases). V was pared by 5 bases and J by 0 bases, with 10 bases between. Per the germline V gene, CDR1 is LNHDA and CDR2 is SQIVND (reference sequence). CDR3 length: 15 amino acids. Here the CDR3 reads CASSFQGTNTGELFF. CDR3 nucleotides: TGTGCCAGTAGTTTTCAGGGTACGAACACCGGGGAGCTGTTTTTT.

The V gene is TRBV30, the J gene TRBJ1-5, with a tentative D call TRBD1 (5 bases). This CDR3 contains 16 residues. Germline V gene sequence: CDR1 GTSNPN, CDR2 SVGIG (reference sequence). V shed 4 bases and J shed 0 bases, with 16 bases lying between them. CDR3 nucleotides: TGTGCCTGGAAACCAGGGCGCCATTATAGCAATCAGCCCCAGCATTTT. Its protein is CAWKPGRHYSNQPQHF.

This chain joins TRBV19 and TRBJ1-1, with D possibly TRBD1 on 6 matching bases. Germline loops: CDR1 LNHDA, CDR2 SQIVND (reference sequence). This CDR3 contains 16 residues. Trimming left V 3 bases short and J 1 base short, with 15 bases between. CDR3 bases: TGTGCCAGTAGTATGCCCCGGACAGCCGGGAACACTGAAGCTTTCTTT. It codes for CASSMPRTAGNTEAFF.

The CDR3 is CASSPDPGRNQPQHF. The CDR3 nucleotides are TGTGCCAGCAGCCCGGACCCTGGGCGCAATCAGCCCCAGCATTTT. V and J are TRBV5-4 and TRBJ1-5; no firm D call. The CDR3 spans 15 residues. With 4 bases removed from V and 2 bases from J, the gap between germline ends came to 13 bases. The germline V gene encodes CDR1 SGHNT and CDR2 YYREEE (reference sequence).

The J gene is TRBJ1-2, the V gene TRBV7-9, with D uncertain. This CDR3 is 14 amino acids long. The V gene lost 5 bases and the J gene lost 4 bases, with 14 bases spanning the gap. Germline V gives CDR1 SEHNR, CDR2 FQNEAQ (reference sequence). The DNA for the CDR3 is TGTGCCAGCAGCCCCTTGCAGGTCGGCTATGGCTACACCTTC. Encoded protein: CASSPLQVGYGYTF.

This clone was detected once. The CDR3 here is CASSYSNTIYF. CDR3 bases: TGTGCCAGCAGCTACTCAAACACCATATATTTT. V and J are TRBV5-6 and TRBJ1-3, with D unresolved. Trimming cost V 3 bases and J 6 bases, with 4 bases left between them. This CDR3 is built from 11 residues. Germline V CDR1 and CDR2: SGHDT, YYEEEE.

This sequence joins TRBV19 and TRBJ1-4; 9 nucleotides align to TRBD1. Germline V CDR1 and CDR2: LNHDA, SQIVND (reference sequence). V shed 5 bases, J shed 6 bases, and the junction held 7 bases outside the gene matches. The CDR3 is made up of 15 amino acids. In DNA form, the CDR3 reads TGTGCCAGTAGTCCCAGGGACAGGGACGATGAAAAACTGTTTTTT. It translates to CASSPRDRDDEKLFF.

The genes are TRBV21-1 and TRBJ1-4; the DNA was not compared with TRBD1, the D call given in the table. TRBV21-1 is reported as a pseudogene. The CDR3 is 14 residues long. The CDR3 nucleotides read TGTGCCAGCAGCCGACAGGGGGCATTAGAAAAACTGTTTTTT. It codes for CASSRQGALEKLFF.

The chain couples TRBV12-3 or TRBV12-4 to TRBJ1-3; D remains ambiguous. This CDR3 has 12 amino acids. V was pared by 3 bases and J by 1 base, with 1 base between. Here the CDR3 reads CASSLSGNTIYF. The CDR3 DNA is TGTGCCAGCAGTTTGTCTGGAAACACCATATATTTT.

The chain carries TRBV12-3 or TRBV12-4 and TRBJ1-2; D is ambiguous. Deletions cut 8 bases from V and 2 bases from J, with 12 bases between. The CDR3 spans 13 residues. CDR3 in DNA: TGTGCCAGCCAAAAGCCGGGGAACTATGGCTACACCTTC. Its protein is CASQKPGNYGYTF.

V gene TRBV19 combines with J gene TRBJ2-5, with no clear D. Germline loops: CDR1 LNHDA, CDR2 SQIVND (reference sequence). V lost 6 bases, J lost 5 bases, and 7 bases lay in between. The CDR3 length is 11 residues. The CDR3 reads CASRKEETQYF. In DNA, the CDR3 is TGTGCCAGTAGGAAGGAGGAGACCCAGTACTTC.

This clone was counted once. This rearrangement joins TRBV7-8 to TRBJ1-3; 8 bases agree with TRBD1. The V gene's germline CDR1 is SGHVS and CDR2 FQNEAQ. CDR3 size: 15 residues. J lost 1 base, V lost 5 bases, and 4 bases had no gene match. The DNA of the CDR3 is TGTGCCAGCAGCCTGACAGGGGTGTCTGGAAACACCATATATTTT. It codes for CASSLTGVSGNTIYF.

The rearrangement uses TRBV4-1 and TRBJ1-5; TRBD1 might be the D (6 bases). Germline assignment: CDR1 MGHRA and CDR2 YSYEKL. The CDR3 is 16 residues long. Deletions cut 0 bases from V and 4 bases from J, with 13 bases between. CDR3 DNA sequence: TGCGCCAGCAGCCAAGACCTCACAGGGAAGAATCAGCCCCAGCATTTT. Protein sequence: CASSQDLTGKNQPQHF.

J is TRBJ2-3 and V is TRBV6-5; 10 bases are shared with TRBD1. The J segment lost 7 bases and the V segment lost 2 bases, leaving 9 bases of the junction unmatched. CDR3 length equals 16 residues. The germline V gene encodes CDR1 MNHEY and CDR2 SVGAGI. The CDR3 region has the DNA TGTGCCAGCAGTTACCTCGGACAGGGGGTTCCATATACGCAGTATTTT. It encodes CASSYLGQGVPYTQYF.

The chain uses TRBV27 and TRBJ2-1, with TRBD2 identical over 10 bases. There are 14 residues in the CDR3. V lost 3 bases and J lost 10; bases outside the gene matches: 6. Germline V gene lookup returns CDR1 MNHEY and CDR2 SMNVEV (reference sequence). CDR3 region: CASSFQRGGGEQFF. In DNA form, the CDR3 reads TGTGCCAGCAGTTTCCAGCGGGGGGGCGGCGAGCAGTTCTTC.

The rearrangement links TRBV7-3 to TRBJ2-3; 15 bases fit TRBD2. After removal of 5 bases from V and 6 bases from J, the junction contained 6 bases not matched to a gene. There are 16 residues in the CDR3. Germline CDR1 and CDR2: SGHTA and FQGTGA. The CDR3 reads CASSPGGLAGGDTQYF. CDR3 coding DNA: TGTGCCAGCAGCCCCGGCGGACTAGCGGGAGGGGATACGCAGTATTTT.

V is TRBV19 and J is TRBJ2-1; possible D gene TRBD1, 6 bases. Germline V lookup: CDR1 LNHDA, CDR2 SQIVND (reference sequence). The CDR3 is 16 amino acids. V was clipped by 5 bases and J by 3 bases, with 17 bases between them. The CDR3 is CASSPRTVSIYNEQFF. The CDR3 nucleotides are TGTGCCAGTAGTCCTCGGACAGTTTCTATCTACAATGAGCAGTTCTTC.

The V call is TRBV6-2 or TRBV6-3, the J call TRBJ2-7; D gene ambiguous. Trimming left V 2 bases short and J 3 bases short, with 2 bases between. The CDR3 totals 11 residues. Germline lookup yields CDR1 MNHEY and CDR2 SVGEGT. The chain's CDR3 is CASSYDYEQYF. For the CDR3, the DNA is TGTGCCAGCAGTTACGACTACGAGCAGTACTTC.

The V and J genes are TRBV15 and TRBJ2-5; 13 bases agree with TRBD2. Germline lookup yields CDR1 LNHNV and CDR2 YYDKDF (reference sequence). The CDR3 sequence is 16 residues long. The J segment lost 5 bases and the V segment lost 3 bases, leaving 6 bases of the junction unmatched. The CDR3 protein is CATSRSLLAGGETQYF. The CDR3 DNA is TGTGCCACCAGCAGGTCTCTACTAGCGGGGGGGGAGACCCAGTACTTC.

The rearrangement uses TRBV4-1 and TRBJ2-6, with 7 positions matching TRBD1. The CDR3 sequence is 19 residues long. The germline V gene encodes CDR1 MGHRA and CDR2 YSYEKL. V trimming: 2 bases; J trimming: 0 bases; junction bases outside the gene matches: 10. CDR3 loop: CASSQTAGTDTSGANVLTF. The CDR3 DNA sequence: TGCGCCAGCAGCCAAACCGCCGGGACAGACACCTCTGGGGCCAACGTCCTGACTTTC.

This chain links TRBV19 with TRBJ1-6; D is possibly TRBD1 (5 bases). This CDR3 is 14 amino acids long. Germline assignment: CDR1 LNHDA and CDR2 SQIVND (reference sequence). Trimming stripped 7 bases from V and 9 bases from J, with 16 bases between. The CDR3 protein is CASTRDGQRSPLHF. Written as DNA, the CDR3 is TGTGCCAGTACCCGGGACGGTCAGCGTTCACCCCTCCACTTT.